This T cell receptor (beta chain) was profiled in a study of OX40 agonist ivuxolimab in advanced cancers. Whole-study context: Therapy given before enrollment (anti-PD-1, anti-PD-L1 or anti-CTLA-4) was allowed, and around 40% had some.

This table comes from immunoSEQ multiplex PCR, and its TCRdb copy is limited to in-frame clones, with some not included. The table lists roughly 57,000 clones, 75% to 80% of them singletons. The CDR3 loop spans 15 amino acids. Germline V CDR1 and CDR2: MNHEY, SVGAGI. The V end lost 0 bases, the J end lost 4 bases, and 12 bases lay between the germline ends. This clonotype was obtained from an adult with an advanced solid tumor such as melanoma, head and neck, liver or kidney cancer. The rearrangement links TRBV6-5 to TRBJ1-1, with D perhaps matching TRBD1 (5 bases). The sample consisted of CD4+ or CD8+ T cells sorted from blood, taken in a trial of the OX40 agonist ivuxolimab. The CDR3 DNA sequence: TGTGCCAGCAGTTACTCGAATAGGGGAACCACTGAAGCTTTCTTT. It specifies CASSYSNRGTTEAFF.